The sequence of this T cell receptor (beta chain) was determined in a study of post-analysis software for immune sequencing data. Across the whole study: Disease courses included relapsing-remitting, secondary progressive and progressive-relapsing multiple sclerosis. General study findings and limits: Pronounced co-clustering by F measure was evident among identically batched samples. Controls showed lower frequencies than patients for 5 or 6 TRBV segments, and TRBV5-6, TRBV5-1 and TRBV20-1 were among these. A significant reduction in normalized Chao1 diversity was observed in multiple sclerosis patients versus controls.

Regarding this clonotype: The target antigen is unknown.

Trimming stripped 3 bases from V and 0 bases from J, with 6 bases between. The CDR3 has 13 residues. Germline V lookup: CDR1 MGHRA, CDR2 YSYEKL. Built from TCR beta cDNA, the libraries had unique molecular identifiers in them. Input populations of roughly 1 to 10 million T cells gave rise to 500,000 or so cDNA molecules. TCRdb analysed the PCR reads with MiXCR anew, one entry per CDR3 protein. Of roughly 800,000 distinct CDR3 sequences listed, about 53% are singletons. The sequence was obtained from a girl between 10 and 17 years old with multiple sclerosis. V gene TRBV4-1 combines with J gene TRBJ2-7; unclear D gene. The sequenced material came from blood. CDR3 in amino acids: CASSHTSSYEQYF. As DNA, the CDR3 is TGCGCCAGCAGCCATACCAGCTCCTACGAGCAGTACTTC.